The 8 T cell receptor beta chains below all came from one sample that was sequenced in a study of T cells after yellow fever vaccination. In TCRdb, the 5' RACE reads were re-called with MiXCR into one record per CDR3 protein. This table holds about 46,000 distinct CDR3 sequences, around 6.4% found once. Sequenced material: PBMCs, either bulk or a sorted T-cell subset (CD4+, CD8+, memory, or dextramer-sorted; not recorded which), taken 45 days after the yellow fever booster vaccination. Every receptor here comes from a young man who received the YFV17D yellow fever vaccine.

On this clonotype itself: Just one base apart from a much larger clone, this may be a read error. This chain uses TRBV7-2 with TRBJ2-5; TRBD2 aligns across 7 bases. This CDR3 comprises 15 residues. V was pared by 1 base and J by 4 bases, with 6 bases of the junction left unmatched. Per the germline V gene, CDR1 is SGHTA and CDR2 is FQGNSA. In DNA, the CDR3 is TGTGCCAGCAGCTTAGAACTAGCGAGGCGAGAGACCCAGTACTTC. Translation: CASSLELARRETQYF.

This clonotype was picked up many times. The rearrangement links TRBV28 to TRBJ2-7; the D is unclear. In germline, CDR1 is MDHEN, CDR2 SYDVKM. The CDR3 is 13 residues long. The V end lost 3 bases, the J end lost 3 bases, and 9 bases lay between the germline ends. The CDR3 sequence: CASSFQKIYEQYF. The CDR3 nucleotides read TGTGCCAGCAGTTTCCAAAAGATCTACGAGCAGTACTTC.

The V gene is TRBV6-5, the J gene TRBJ1-3; D not certain. The CDR3 runs to 14 residues. V was trimmed by 4 bases and J by 1 base, leaving 8 bases between them. CDR1 MNHEY and CDR2 SVGAGI come from the germline V gene. The CDR3 nucleotides are TGTGCCAGCAGTTTCCGACAATCTGGAAACACCATATATTTT. Encoded protein: CASSFRQSGNTIYF.

The chain is built from TRBV20-1 and TRBJ2-3, with 8 bases aligning to TRBD2. The CDR3 consists of 18 residues. The germline gives CDR1 DFQATT, CDR2 SNEGSKA (reference sequence). Trimming removed 0 bases from V and 2 bases from J; junction bases left unmatched: 13. CDR3 DNA: TGCAGTGCTAGAGATTTCAGCGGACTAGCTTCCATCACAGATACGCAGTATTTT. It encodes CSARDFSGLASITDTQYF.

The chain is built from TRBV6-2 or TRBV6-3 and TRBJ2-1, with TRBD2 as a possible D gene (6 bases). V was pared by 7 bases and J by 4 bases, with 14 bases between. This CDR3 spans 14 amino acids. Germline V gene lookup returns CDR1 MNHEY and CDR2 SVGEGT. The DNA of the CDR3 is TGTGCCAGCACCCCTGGAGGGAGTTACAATGAGCAGTTCTTC. This encodes CASTPGGSYNEQFF.

Details on this clonotype: One base away lies a much larger clone, so this may be a sequencing read error. The rearrangement uses TRBV3-1 and TRBJ1-2; TRBD1 matches at 9 bases. CDR3 length equals 15 residues. The ends lost 4 bases at V and 4 bases at J; junction bases unmatched: 7. Germline CDR1 is LGHDT and CDR2 is YNNKEL (reference sequence). In DNA, the CDR3 is TGTGCCAGCAGCCTACAGGGGGCGCTTATCTATGGCTACACCTTC. This encodes CASSLQGALIYGYTF.

This chain joins TRBV6-5 and TRBJ1-1, with D possibly being TRBD1 (6 bases). The CDR3 runs 12 residues. V was trimmed by 6 bases and J by 5 bases, leaving 10 bases between them. Germline values: CDR1 MNHEY, CDR2 SVGAGI. The CDR3 DNA sequence: TGTGCCAGCAGACAACAGGGTACTGAAGCTTTCTTT. It is translated as CASRQQGTEAFF.

This clonotype was observed at least ten times. This sequence joins TRBV7-2 and TRBJ2-1; TRBD2 aligns across 7 bases. Germline-derived CDR1 and CDR2 are SGHTA and FQGNSA. This CDR3 spans 15 amino acids. With 7 bases clipped from V and 3 bases from J, the junction kept 9 bases outside the gene matches. CDR3 sequence: CASTREVAVYNEQFF. For the CDR3, the DNA is TGTGCCAGCACCCGGGAGGTAGCGGTCTACAATGAGCAGTTCTTC.